A selection of T cell receptor beta chains follows, all from one sample in a study of regulatory T cells in long-lasting Graves disease. TCRdb reprocessed the multiplex PCR reads with MiXCR, giving one entry per CDR3 protein. This sample has under 350,000 distinct CDR3 sequences, with 20% to 25% found just once. The sequenced sample was peripheral blood mononuclear cells (PBMCs), obtained when the disease was refractory, from a patient treated with antithyroid drugs. The receptors were gathered from a female donor with Graves disease. CDR3s include the opening cysteine and the closing phenylalanine or tryptophan. D genes are given only for firm matches. Where a row states a size, it is once, few, many or the class of an expanded clone; other rows omit it.

j_gene,d_gene,abundance,v_gene,len,CDR3nt,CDR3aa
TRBJ1-1,NA,many,TRBV12-5,15,TGTGCTAGTGGTTTCTCCGACCGCCTGGGCACTGAAGCTTTCTTT,CASGFSDRLGTEAFF
TRBJ2-6,NA,few,TRBV28,15,TGTGCCAGCAGGGCTGGAAACTCTGGGGCCAACGTCCTGACTTTC,CASRAGNSGANVLTF
TRBJ2-5,NA,NA,TRBV6-5,14,TGTGCCAGCAGTTGGACGACCGCAAGGGAGACCCAGTACTTC,CASSWTTARETQYF
TRBJ2-2,NA,NA,TRBV5-1,13,TGCGCCAGCAGCAAGGACGGGGACGGGGAGCTGTTTTTT,CASSKDGDGELFF
TRBJ2-3,NA,few,TRBV18,16,TGTGCCAGCTCACTGACGGTGTCCCGGCATCAAGATACGCAGTATTTT,CASSLTVSRHQDTQYF
TRBJ1-4,NA,many,TRBV12-3/TRBV12-4,13,TGTGCCAGCCCTTCCGGATGGAATGAAAAACTGTTTTTT,CASPSGWNEKLFF
TRBJ1-5,NA,many,TRBV27,14,TGTGCCAGCAGTTTGGACAGATACAATCAGCCCCAGCATTTT,CASSLDRYNQPQHF
TRBJ2-1,TRBD2,few,TRBV12-3/TRBV12-4,15,TGTGCCAGCAAACCGCTTGGGAGGGCGGTGGGTGAGCAGTTCTTC,CASKPLGRAVGEQFF
TRBJ2-7,TRBD2,NA,TRBV30,17,TGTGCCTGCCGTGGAGGGGGTCGAGCGGGAGACAACTACGAGCAGTACTTC,CACRGGGRAGDNYEQYF
TRBJ2-7,NA,few,TRBV12-3/TRBV12-4,14,TGTGCCAGCAGTCTAGACAGGCGCTCCTACGAGCAGTACTTC,CASSLDRRSYEQYF
TRBJ2-3,TRBD1,NA,TRBV27,17,TGTGCCAGCAGTTTCTTAGTGGACAGGGACAGCCCAGATGCGCAGTATTTT,CASSFLVDRDSPDAQYF
TRBJ2-5,TRBD2,NA,TRBV7-2,17,TGTGCCAGCAGCTTAGCGTACGGCGGGAGGAGGGGAGAGACCCAGTACTTC,CASSLAYGGRRGETQYF
TRBJ2-7,NA,NA,TRBV6-1,14,TGTGCCAGCAAACTAGCGACAGGCCGCTACGAGCAGTACTTC,CASKLATGRYEQYF
TRBJ2-7,NA,many,TRBV6-1,13,TGTGCCAGCAGATGGGGCCCCACGGGCGAGCAGTACTTC,CASRWGPTGEQYF
TRBJ2-2,TRBD2,few,TRBV9,16,TGTGCCAGCAGCGATGGACTAGCGGGAGTAACCGGGGAGCTGTTTTTT,CASSDGLAGVTGELFF
TRBJ1-4,NA,many,TRBV28,19,TGTGCCAGACTTAAAGGGGCCGGCGATTCCCGAATATGTGTGGAAAAACTGTTTTTT,CARLKGAGDSRICVEKLFF
TRBJ2-7,NA,many,TRBV6-2/TRBV6-3,11,TGTGCCAGCAGTTCGGTAGCCGAGCAGTACTTC,CASSSVAEQYF
TRBJ2-1,NA,NA,TRBV29-1,15,TGCAGCTCACTTGGAGTAGCGGTCACCTACAATGAGCAGTTCTTC,CSSLGVAVTYNEQFF
TRBJ2-2,NA,NA,TRBV7-2,16,TGTGCCAGCAGTCCCCCCTCTCTTAGGAAGACCGGGGAGCTGTTTTTT,CASSPPSLRKTGELFF
TRBJ2-1,NA,once,TRBV11-2,18,TGTGCCAGCAGCTTAGATCACCCATTCTCTAGCTCCTACAATGAGCAGTTCTTC,CASSLDHPFSSSYNEQFF
TRBJ2-2,TRBD1,many,TRBV2,15,TGTGCCAGCAGGGAGGACAGGGTGTCTCCAAGGGAGCTGTTTTTT,CASREDRVSPRELFF
TRBJ1-1,NA,NA,TRBV3-1,13,TGTGCCAGCAGCCACCCAGGGGACACTGAAGCTTTCTTT,CASSHPGDTEAFF
TRBJ2-5,NA,many,TRBV6-9,12,TGTGCCAGCAATTACAACGTGGAAACCCAGTACTTC,CASNYNVETQYF
TRBJ2-5,TRBD2,few,TRBV19,15,TGTGCCAGTACTTCGACTAGCGGGGCGCAAGAGACCCAGTACTTC,CASTSTSGAQETQYF
TRBJ2-1,NA,NA,TRBV7-3,14,TGTGCCAGCAGCTGGTCTAGCTCCTACAATGAGCAGTTCTTC,CASSWSSSYNEQFF
TRBJ2-7,NA,few,TRBV7-2,14,TGTGCCAGCAGCTTACTAATAGCGGAATACGAGCAGTACTTC,CASSLLIAEYEQYF
TRBJ2-5,TRBD2,many,TRBV20-1,12,TGCAGTGCTATGGGGGGAGGGGAGACCCAGTACTTC,CSAMGGGETQYF
TRBJ2-7,TRBD1,NA,TRBV3-1,14,TGTGCCAGCAGACGGACAGGGGAATTCTACGAGCAGTACTTC,CASRRTGEFYEQYF
TRBJ2-4,NA,few,TRBV7-9,18,TGTGCCAGCAGCTTCTCCCCAAAGAGGGAACTAGCCAAAAACATTCAGTACTTC,CASSFSPKRELAKNIQYF
TRBJ1-1,TRBD1,NA,TRBV9,14,TGTGCCAGCAGCGACGACAGGGCCGGCACTGAAGCTTTCTTT,CASSDDRAGTEAFF
TRBJ2-7,NA,many,TRBV28,17,TGTGCCAGCAGTTTCCCCACCGGCAGCCCACAGCAATACGAGCAGTACTTC,CASSFPTGSPQQYEQYF
TRBJ2-4,TRBD1,NA,TRBV6-2/TRBV6-3,19,TGTGCCAGCAGCGCTACCGGGACAGGGCTCTTCGGTGGGAAAAACATTCAGTACTTC,CASSATGTGLFGGKNIQYF
TRBJ1-1,NA,NA,TRBV5-1,14,TGCGCCAGCAGCTTGGGATTCCGGACTACTGAAGCTTTCTTT,CASSLGFRTTEAFF
TRBJ2-5,TRBD2,many,TRBV6-1,16,TGTGCCAGCAGTGCAGGGACTAGTAGAGATCTGGAGACCCAGTACTTC,CASSAGTSRDLETQYF
TRBJ2-7,NA,NA,TRBV3-1,13,TGTGCCAGCAGCCAAGACAGGGTAGACGAGCAGTACTTC,CASSQDRVDEQYF